Following are 2 T cell receptor beta chains from one sample sequenced in a study of blood T cell repertoires in COVID-19. The protocol was immunoSEQ multiplex PCR, while the TCRdb copy is restricted to in-frame clones and leaves out a portion. The sample has over 250,000 clones, 70% to 90% seen once. Sequenced sample: peripheral blood. These TCRs come from a woman aged 50 to 65 with COVID-19, enrolled during active disease.

The V call is TRBV6-5, the J call TRBJ2-1, with D perhaps matching TRBD1 (5 bases). Trimming removed 7 bases from V and 10 bases from J, with 17 bases in between. The V gene's germline CDR1 is MNHEY and CDR2 SVGAGI. This CDR3 has 13 amino acids. The CDR3 bases are TGTGCCAGCAATTTGGGGCGTCTTGGGGAGCAGTTCTTC. It codes for CASNLGRLGEQFF.

The chain recombines TRBV5-1 with TRBJ2-1, with 10 bases that match TRBD2. The CDR3 is 16 amino acids. CDR1 and CDR2 (germline): SGHRS, YFSETQ. Trimming at V came to 5 bases and at J to 9 bases, leaving 14 bases not matched to a gene. The CDR3 spells CASSLYTSGNFGEQFF. In DNA form, the CDR3 reads TGCGCCAGCAGTTTATATACTAGCGGGAATTTCGGTGAGCAGTTCTTC.